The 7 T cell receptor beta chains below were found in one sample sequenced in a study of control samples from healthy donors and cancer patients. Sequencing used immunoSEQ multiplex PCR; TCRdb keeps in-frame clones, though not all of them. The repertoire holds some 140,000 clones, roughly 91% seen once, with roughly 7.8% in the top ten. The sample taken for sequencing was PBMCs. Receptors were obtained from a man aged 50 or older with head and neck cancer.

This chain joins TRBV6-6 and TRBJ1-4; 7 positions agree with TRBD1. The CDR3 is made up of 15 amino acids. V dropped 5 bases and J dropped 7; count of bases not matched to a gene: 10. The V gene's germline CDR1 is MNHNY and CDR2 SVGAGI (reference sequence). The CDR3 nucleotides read TGTGCCAGCAGTACCCCGACAGGGTTACGTGAAAAACTGTTTTTT. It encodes CASSTPTGLREKLFF.

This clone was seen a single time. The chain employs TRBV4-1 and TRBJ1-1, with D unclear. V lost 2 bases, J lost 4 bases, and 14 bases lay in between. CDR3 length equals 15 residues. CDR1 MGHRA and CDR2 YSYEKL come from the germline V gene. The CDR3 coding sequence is TGCGCCAGCAGCCAACAATTAGCACCGGGCACTGAAGCTTTCTTT. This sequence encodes CASSQQLAPGTEAFF.

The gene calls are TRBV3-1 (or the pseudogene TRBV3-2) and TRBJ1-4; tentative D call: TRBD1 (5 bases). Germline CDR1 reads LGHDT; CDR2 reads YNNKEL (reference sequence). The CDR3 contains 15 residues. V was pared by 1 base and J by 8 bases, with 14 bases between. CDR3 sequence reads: CASSQGAGLGEKLFF. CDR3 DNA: TGTGCCAGCAGCCAAGGGGCAGGGTTAGGCGAAAAACTGTTTTTT.

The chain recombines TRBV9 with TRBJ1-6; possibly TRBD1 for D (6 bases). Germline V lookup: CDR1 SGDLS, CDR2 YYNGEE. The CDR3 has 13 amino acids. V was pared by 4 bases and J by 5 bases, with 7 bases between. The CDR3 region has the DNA TGTGCCAGCAGCTCAGGGGATAATTCACCCCTCCACTTT. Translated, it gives CASSSGDNSPLHF. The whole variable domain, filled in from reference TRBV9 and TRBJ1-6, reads DSGVTQTPKHLITATGQRVTLRCSPRSGDLSVYWYQQSLDQGLQFLIQYYNGEERAKGNILERFSAQQFPDLHSELNLSSLELGDSALYFCASSSGDNSPLHFGNGTRLTVT.

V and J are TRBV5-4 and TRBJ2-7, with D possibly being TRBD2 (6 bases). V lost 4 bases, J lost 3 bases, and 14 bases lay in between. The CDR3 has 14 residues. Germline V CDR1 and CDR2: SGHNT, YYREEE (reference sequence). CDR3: CASSLGGRFYEQYF. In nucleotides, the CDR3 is TGTGCCAGCAGCCTGGGGGGACGGTTCTACGAGCAGTACTTC.

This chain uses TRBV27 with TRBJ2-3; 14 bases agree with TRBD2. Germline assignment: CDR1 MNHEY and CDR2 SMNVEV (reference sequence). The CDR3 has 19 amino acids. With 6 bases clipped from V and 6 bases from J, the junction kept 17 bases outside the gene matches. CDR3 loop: CASSQEGLAGVLSQDTQYF. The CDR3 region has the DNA TGTGCCAGCAGCCAAGAGGGACTAGCGGGAGTATTAAGTCAGGATACGCAGTATTTT.

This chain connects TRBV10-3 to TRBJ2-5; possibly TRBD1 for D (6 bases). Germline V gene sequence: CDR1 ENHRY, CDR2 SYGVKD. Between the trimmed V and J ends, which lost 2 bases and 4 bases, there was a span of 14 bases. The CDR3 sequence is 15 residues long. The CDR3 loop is CAISEGSGAGETQYF. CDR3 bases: TGTGCCATCAGTGAGGGGTCAGGGGCAGGAGAGACCCAGTACTTC.